This entry lists 15 T cell receptor beta chains sequenced from one sample in a study of vaccination and CD4 T cells after COVID-19. The treatment: roughly 11-day PBMC culture with coronavirus spike peptide pools or control peptides (ViraFEST assay). The Oncomine TCR Beta short-read assay was applied to DNA of cultured CD4+ T cells. TCRdb itself ran the PCR reads through MiXCR, one entry per CDR3 protein. The sample lists 15,000 to 20,000 distinct CDR3 sequences; roughly 45% were seen once. Antigens of these TCRs are unknown. Sequencing used CD4+ T cells from blood, cultured in vitro. All receptors come from a human donor who had recovered from COVID-19.

This clonotype was picked up a small number of times. V gene TRBV20-1 combines with J gene TRBJ1-2, with 7 positions matching TRBD1. Trimming removed 6 bases from V and 8 bases from J; junction bases left unmatched: 18. This CDR3 spans 15 amino acids. Per the germline V gene, CDR1 is DFQATT and CDR2 is SNEGSKA (reference sequence). The DNA of the CDR3 is TGCAGTGCGCGCATTCAGGGGGACGGGGGGCAAGGCTACACCTTC. Amino acids: CSARIQGDGGQGYTF.

The V call is TRBV12-3 or TRBV12-4, the J call TRBJ2-5; 10 bases are shared with TRBD2. V shed 5 bases and J 2 bases; nucleotides not matched to a gene: 14. The CDR3 runs 18 residues. CDR3 nucleotide sequence: TGTGCCAGCAGTCCGACGGTGGGGAGCGGGAGGGCACAAGAGACCCAGTACTTC. It encodes CASSPTVGSGRAQETQYF.

This chain joins TRBV4-3 and TRBJ2-1; 11 bases align to TRBD2. The ends lost 4 bases at V and 5 bases at J; junction bases unmatched: 16. Germline V gene lookup returns CDR1 LGHNA and CDR2 YSLEER. CDR3 length: 19 residues. DNA of the CDR3: TGCGCCAGCAGCCGGAACGGACTAGCGGGCGGGGGGGGTAACAATGAGCAGTTCTTC. Translation: CASSRNGLAGGGGNNEQFF.

This clonotype was observed a few times. The chain recombines TRBV20-1 with TRBJ1-1; D unclear. The CDR3 consists of 12 residues. Germline CDR1 and CDR2: DFQATT and SNEGSKA (reference sequence). With 2 bases removed from V and 3 bases from J, the gap between germline ends came to 7 bases. CDR3 region: CSARIRDTEAFF. CDR3 coding DNA: TGCAGTGCTAGAATCCGGGACACTGAAGCTTTCTTT.

J is TRBJ2-3 and V is TRBV5-4; D gene uncertain. V was cut by 0 bases and J by 2 bases, with 10 bases left in between. Germline V lookup: CDR1 SGHNT, CDR2 YYREEE (reference sequence). The CDR3 totals 15 residues. The DNA of the CDR3 is TGTGCCAGCAGCTTGGATTCGGGTTTCACAGATACGCAGTATTTT. Translation gives CASSLDSGFTDTQYF. The full variable domain, completed using reference TRBV5-4 and TRBJ2-3, is ETGVTQSPTHLIKTRGQQVTLRCSSQSGHNTVSWYQQALGQGPQFIFQYYREEENGRGNFPPRFSGLQFPNYSSELNVNALELDDSALYLCASSLDSGFTDTQYFGPGTRLTVL.

The V call is TRBV18, the J call TRBJ2-3; D is unclear. V dropped 3 bases and J dropped 2 bases, with 3 bases sitting between them. This CDR3 spans 12 amino acids. Germline loops: CDR1 KGHSH, CDR2 LQKENI. In DNA, the CDR3 is TGTGCCAGCTCACCCTACACAGATACGCAGTATTTT. This translates into CASSPYTDTQYF.

The chain has TRBV6-2 or TRBV6-3 and TRBJ1-4, with a possible D match to TRBD1 (5 bases). The CDR3 is 13 residues long. CDR1 MNHEY and CDR2 SVGEGT come from the germline V gene. Trimming pared 6 bases from V and 3 bases from J, leaving 8 bases between. The CDR3 DNA reads as TGTGCCAGCAGAGGGACGTCTAATGAAAAACTGTTTTTT. Its translation is CASRGTSNEKLFF.

The CDR3: CASIRGPGELFF. In nucleotides, the CDR3 is TGTGCCAGTATCCGGGGGCCCGGGGAGCTGTTTTTT. This chain connects TRBV19 to TRBJ2-2; TRBD1 or TRBD2 may be the D gene (6 bases each). Germline V CDR1 and CDR2: LNHDA, SQIVND (reference sequence). V dropped 7 bases and J dropped 6 bases, with 9 bases sitting between them. This CDR3 is 12 amino acids long.

In this sample, this clonotype turned up a few times. V and J are TRBV3-1 and TRBJ1-5, with TRBD1 matching over 7 bases. CDR1 is LGHDT and CDR2 is YNNKEL in the germline V gene (reference sequence). The CDR3 is made up of 14 amino acids. With 4 bases clipped from V and 11 bases from J, the junction kept 11 bases outside the gene matches. The CDR3 reads CASSRGTARGAQHF. CDR3 DNA: TGTGCCAGCAGCCGCGGGACAGCGCGGGGGGCCCAGCATTTT.

V gene TRBV6-2 or TRBV6-3 combines with J gene TRBJ2-5; no reliable D call. V dropped 2 bases and J dropped 1 base, with 5 bases sitting between them. There are 13 residues in the CDR3. Per germline, CDR1 MNHEY and CDR2 SVGEGT. CDR3 amino acids: CASSYPAQETQYF. For the CDR3, the DNA is TGTGCCAGCAGTTACCCTGCCCAAGAGACCCAGTACTTC.

This clonotype was seen only a few times. The chain combines TRBV5-1 with TRBJ2-5; unclear D gene. V lost 4 bases and J lost 2, with 9 bases in between. Germline V gives CDR1 SGHRS, CDR2 YFSETQ. The CDR3 sequence is 13 residues long. The CDR3 coding sequence is TGCGCCAGCAGCCCAGGACCTCAAGAGACCCAGTACTTC. Encoded protein: CASSPGPQETQYF.

In this sample, this clonotype turned up a few times. V gene TRBV7-6 combines with J gene TRBJ2-6, with D maybe TRBD2 (6 bases). The germline V gene encodes CDR1 SGHVS and CDR2 FNYEAQ. This CDR3 is 19 amino acids long. Trimming cost V 0 bases and J 0 bases, with 15 bases left between them. The CDR3 sequence is CASSLALRGGSSGANVLTF. The CDR3 nucleotides are TGTGCCAGCAGCTTAGCTTTGAGGGGAGGAAGCTCTGGGGCCAACGTCCTGACTTTC.

J is TRBJ2-3 and V is TRBV10-3; 12 positions agree with TRBD2. The CDR3 is 15 residues long. CDR1 is ENHRY, CDR2 SYGVKD, per germline. J lost 4 bases, V lost 4 bases, and 3 bases had no gene match. The CDR3 sequence: CAISGLAGAADTQYF. The CDR3 coding sequence is TGTGCCATCAGTGGACTAGCGGGAGCGGCAGATACGCAGTATTTT.

This chain links TRBV20-1 with TRBJ1-5, with D unclear. The germline V gene has CDR1 DFQATT and CDR2 SNEGSKA (reference sequence). V dropped 1 base and J dropped 2 bases, with 9 bases sitting between them. The CDR3 spans 14 residues. The CDR3 coding sequence is TGCAGTGCTAGAGCGTATCGGGGCAATCAGCCCCAGCATTTT. Translation: CSARAYRGNQPQHF.

This chain connects TRBV20-1 to TRBJ1-2, with a possible D match to TRBD1 (5 bases). Trimming left V 3 bases short and J 2 bases short, with 7 bases between. Germline V gives CDR1 DFQATT, CDR2 SNEGSKA (reference sequence). This CDR3 spans 12 amino acids. The CDR3 nucleotides are TGCAGTGCTAGTGGGGGAAACTATGGCTACACCTTC. It translates to CSASGGNYGYTF.